Listed below are T cell receptor beta chains from one sample, sequenced in a study of cytomegalovirus exposure and HLA in healthy donors. Here immunoSEQ multiplex PCR was the method, and the copy in TCRdb shows in-frame clones only, minus some. Altogether hundreds of thousands of clones are present, roughly 75% being singletons, with the ten largest covering approximately 1.7%. The sample comprised PBMCs. Every receptor here comes from a woman in her 30s in good health and CMV-seronegative. Each CDR3 is given without its conserved first and last residue. The D gene is left open where the match is weak.

TRBV14,TRBJ2-7,TRBD1,ASSPPGTGGYEQY
TRBV5-1,TRBJ1-1,TRBD1,ASSLEGQGSSF
TRBV11-3,TRBJ1-1,NA,ASSLEQGWTEAF
TRBV10-3,TRBJ2-5,NA,AISETRDFQETQY
TRBV6-5,TRBJ2-5,NA,ASSQTSGSETQY
TRBV18,TRBJ2-7,TRBD2,ASSPPTSGSWGQY
TRBV29-1,TRBJ2-3,NA,SGEDGYTDTQY
TRBV7-6,TRBJ2-1,NA,ASDMGGFYEQF
TRBV5-1,TRBJ2-5,NA,ASSKEGGETQY
TRBV5-1,TRBJ1-2,NA,ASTAGSGYT
TRBV29-1,TRBJ2-7,TRBD1,SAQLGQGAYEQY
TRBV18,NA,NA,ASSPGAGLVYEQY
TRBV11-1,TRBJ1-6,NA,ASSPDGLYNSPLH
TRBV7-9,TRBJ2-7,NA,ASSLESGINYEQY
TRBV7-9,TRBJ2-2,NA,SSSLGGNTGELF
TRBV9,TRBJ2-1,TRBD2,ASSPPRLAGEVEQF
TRBV19,TRBJ1-3,NA,ASSMVVQSEAGNTIY
TRBV15,TRBJ2-1,TRBD1,ATSTAQGENQF
TRBV7-9,TRBJ2-3,TRBD1,ASSLTQGDSTDTQY
TRBV7-2,TRBJ1-4,NA,ASSWVSTNEKLF
TRBV30,TRBJ1-2,NA,AWISGNLGYT
TRBV30,TRBJ2-3,NA,AWSGLLGTQDTQY
TRBV19,TRBJ1-6,TRBD1,ASSRDSSSYNSPLH
TRBV7-9,TRBJ2-3,TRBD2,ASSFELAGDADTQY
TRBV9,TRBJ2-1,TRBD1,ASSARDRDDEQF
TRBV7-2,TRBJ1-1,NA,ASSTTREEAF
TRBV6-1,TRBJ1-2,NA,ASSDLGYT
TRBV2,TRBJ2-3,TRBD2,ASSQRREGPTDTQY
TRBV4-2,TRBJ1-5,TRBD1,ASSQDMGQVNQPQH
TRBV29-1,TRBJ2-1,NA,SVEDRRASSYNEQF
TRBV10-1,TRBJ2-3,TRBD2,ASSKTSGDTQY
TRBV27,TRBJ1-2,NA,ASSFGFNYGYT
TRBV29-1,TRBJ1-4,NA,SVVARGGEKLF
TRBV13,TRBJ2-2,TRBD2,ASTSRGLAGGKTGELF
TRBV6-1,TRBJ2-1,TRBD2,ATRLAGVDEQF
TRBV5-1,TRBJ2-5,NA,ASSLVPGNFQETQY
TRBV9,TRBJ1-1,NA,ASSVDAGWNTEAF
TRBV7-8,TRBJ2-1,NA,ASSRSRPDNEQF
TRBV5-4,TRBJ2-1,TRBD2,ASSSTSGTTYNEQF
TRBV6-5,TRBJ2-7,TRBD2,ASSYRLAGEQY
TRBV7-2,TRBJ2-7,NA,ASSVSGGGTDPGGQY
TRBV27,TRBJ2-1,NA,ASSLRTERGEQF
TRBV13,TRBJ2-3,NA,ASSFGPSSTDTQY
TRBV7-9,TRBJ2-7,TRBD2,ASSPTGRSYEQY
TRBV15,TRBJ2-2,TRBD1,ATTLGQGTGELF
TRBV5-1,TRBJ2-5,NA,ASSPGSKQETQY
TRBV5-4,TRBJ2-4,TRBD2,ASSLGLASTPGGANIQY
TRBV5-1,TRBJ1-4,NA,ASSLSGGFEKLF
TRBV12-5,TRBJ2-2,TRBD1,ASGLTTQGYTGELF
TRBV29-1,TRBJ2-5,TRBD1,SVSQGDGETQY
TRBV14,TRBJ1-2,TRBD1,ASSQSLQGILYGYT
TRBV7-2,TRBJ1-5,TRBD1,ASSLEGASNQPQH
TRBV9,TRBJ2-1,NA,ASSVGMSGYNEQF
TRBV7-6,TRBJ2-7,NA,ASSSLGSGTYEQY
TRBV7-9,TRBJ1-6,TRBD1,ASNRDRDSPLH
TRBV9,TRBJ2-1,TRBD2,ASSQLLAGGGNEQF
TRBV7-9,TRBJ1-5,NA,ASSLDQGNQPQH
TRBV6-6,TRBJ1-2,NA,ASSYRPTGYGYT
TRBV19,TRBJ1-1,NA,ASGRGGALNTEAF